A single sample is the source of the 18 T cell receptor beta chains below, sequenced in a study of vaccination effects on CD4 cells after COVID-19. Antigen specificity for these receptors is unknown. The assay was immunoSEQ multiplex PCR, and TCRdb's table has in-frame clones only and misses some. This table has 30,000 or so clones, about 67% appearing once. Using viral peptide pools, the ViraFEST assay grew out antigen-specific CD4+ T cells prior to sequencing. It was after nine to eleven days of culture that CD4+ T cells were isolated. Participants received two doses of either the BNT162b2 or mRNA-1273 vaccine. The sample here was CD4+ T cells from PBMCs cultured with HCoV-NL63 spike peptides, taken after COVID-19 vaccination. Receptors originate from a human donor who received a COVID-19 vaccine.

A few counts support this clone. V and J are TRBV11-2 and TRBJ1-5, with TRBD1 as a possible D gene (6 bases). Germline V gives CDR1 SGHAT, CDR2 FQNNGV. This CDR3 is 15 amino acids long. Trimming stripped 5 bases from V and 2 bases from J, with 13 bases between. Written as DNA, the CDR3 is TGTGCCAGCAGCCTATTGACAGGCCGCAATCAGCCCCAGCATTTT. Translation: CASSLLTGRNQPQHF.

The rearrangement joins TRBV27 to TRBJ2-3, with a possible D match to TRBD1 (6 bases). The CDR3 spans 17 residues. The V and J ends lost 4 bases and 1 base respectively, with 18 bases between them. The germline V gene has CDR1 MNHEY and CDR2 SMNVEV (reference sequence). Here the CDR3 reads CASSSAPTGPRTDTQYF. The CDR3 DNA reads as TGTGCCAGCAGTTCTGCACCGACAGGACCTCGCACAGATACGCAGTATTTT.

V and J are TRBV5-5 and TRBJ2-2; TRBD1 matches at 9 bases. The CDR3 extends over 19 amino acids. CDR1 SGHKS and CDR2 YYEKEE come from the germline V gene (reference sequence). V shed 4 bases and J 4 bases; nucleotides not matched to a gene: 17. This CDR3 reads CASSTRPQGALTFTGELFF. CDR3 sequence (DNA): TGTGCCAGCAGCACGCGACCACAGGGGGCCCTAACTTTCACCGGGGAGCTGTTTTTT. Together with reference TRBV5-5 and TRBJ2-2, the CDR3 gives the full variable domain: DAGVTQSPTHLIKTRGQQVTLRCSPISGHKSVSWYQQVLGQGPQFIFQYYEKEERGRGNFPDRFSARQFPNYSSELNVNALLLGDSALYLCASSTRPQGALTFTGELFFGEGSRLTVL.

This clone appeared a few times. The chain has TRBV6-1 and TRBJ1-1, with no clear D. Germline V gene lookup returns CDR1 MNHNS and CDR2 SASEGT. Trimming took 4 bases from V and 0 from J, leaving 15 bases between them. CDR3 length: 16 amino acids. CDR3 nucleotides: TGTGCCAGCAGTGTAGGAGCCGTCTACATGAACACTGAAGCTTTCTTT. Translation gives CASSVGAVYMNTEAFF.

This chain's CDR3 is CASRPGAVEQYF. The CDR3 DNA reads as TGTGCCAGCAGACCCGGCGCGGTCGAGCAGTACTTC. J is TRBJ2-7 and V is TRBV2; D ambiguous. V dropped 6 bases and J dropped 6 bases, with 12 bases sitting between them. Germline values: CDR1 SNHLY, CDR2 FYNNEI. The CDR3 has 12 residues.

CDR3 nucleotide sequence: TGCAGTGCTAGTTTAACTAGTTCTTCCTACGAGCAGTACTTC. This gives the protein CSASLTSSSYEQYF. V is TRBV20-1 and J is TRBJ2-7, with a possible D match to TRBD2 (5 bases). The CDR3 loop spans 14 amino acids. V was clipped by 3 bases and J by 1 base, with 13 bases between them. Per germline, CDR1 DFQATT and CDR2 SNEGSKA (reference sequence).

V is TRBV11-2 and J is TRBJ1-1; a weak D match, TRBD1 (6 bases). CDR1 and CDR2 (germline): SGHAT, FQNNGV. The CDR3 sequence is 16 residues long. Trimming left V 5 bases short and J 6 bases short, with 22 bases between. The CDR3 loop reads CASSAGADTAWAEAFF. In DNA, the CDR3 is TGTGCCAGCAGCGCAGGGGCCGACACAGCCTGGGCTGAAGCTTTCTTT.

The V and J genes are TRBV3-1 (or the pseudogene TRBV3-2) and TRBJ1-2; no firm D call. In germline, CDR1 is LGHDT, CDR2 YNNKEL (reference sequence). CDR3 length: 11 residues. With 3 bases removed from V and 8 bases from J, the gap between germline ends came to 7 bases. The CDR3 region is CASSHLVGYTF. The CDR3 coding sequence is TGTGCCAGCAGCCACCTAGTCGGCTACACCTTC.

The genes are TRBV29-1 and TRBJ2-1, with a weak D call TRBD1 (5 bases). The CDR3 has 13 amino acids. Germline CDR1 and CDR2: SQVTM and ANQGSEA. Trimming took off 4 bases at V and 2 bases at J, with 9 bases between the two ends. The CDR3 region has the DNA TGCAGCGTTGTTGAGGACACCTACAATGAGCAGTTCTTC. As protein: CSVVEDTYNEQFF.

V usage is TRBV30 and J usage is TRBJ2-1; D unresolved. The CDR3 runs 14 residues. Trimming pared 8 bases from V and 2 bases from J, leaving 16 bases between. Germline values: CDR1 GTSNPN, CDR2 SVGIG (reference sequence). The CDR3 region has the DNA TGTGCCGGAAGGTCCGGGTCCCCCTACAATGAGCAGTTCTTC. Amino acids: CAGRSGSPYNEQFF.

The genes are TRBV4-1 and TRBJ1-2; D remains ambiguous. CDR1 and CDR2 (germline): MGHRA, YSYEKL. Trimming took off 3 bases at V and 0 bases at J, with 8 bases between the two ends. The CDR3 loop spans 14 amino acids. CDR3 sequence: CASSQPGANYGYTF. DNA of the CDR3: TGCGCCAGCAGCCAGCCCGGAGCTAACTATGGCTACACCTTC.

The chain recombines TRBV7-2 with TRBJ2-1; D may match TRBD1 or TRBD2 (5 bases each). Trimming took off 5 bases at V and 4 bases at J, with 15 bases between the two ends. The CDR3 runs 15 residues. Per germline, CDR1 SGHTA and CDR2 FQGNSA. CDR3 region: CASSARWGGYNEQFF. The CDR3 bases are TGTGCCAGCAGCGCACGGTGGGGCGGGTACAATGAGCAGTTCTTC.

This clone was found once. The gene calls are TRBV19 and TRBJ2-4, with a possible D match to TRBD2 (7 bases). V gave up 4 bases and J gave up 9 bases, with 16 bases separating them. The CDR3 is made up of 14 amino acids. CDR1 is LNHDA, CDR2 SQIVND, per germline (reference sequence). The CDR3 loop is CASSTQSGGGIQYF. The CDR3 bases are TGTGCCAGTAGTACCCAATCGGGGGGCGGCATTCAGTACTTC.

The table lists this clone with a count of one. The chain couples TRBV18 to TRBJ1-1; D perhaps matches TRBD1 (5 bases). The CDR3 totals 14 residues. Trimming stripped 3 bases from V and 1 base from J, with 9 bases between. In germline, CDR1 is KGHSH, CDR2 LQKENI. The CDR3 nucleotides are TGTGCCAGCTCACCTGTTGGGGCGAACACTGAAGCTTTCTTT. The encoded protein is CASSPVGANTEAFF.

The CDR3 DNA sequence: TGTGCCAGCTCACCCCGAGGGACTAGCGGGACGGGCACAGATACGCAGTATTTT. Translation gives CASSPRGTSGTGTDTQYF. The rearrangement links TRBV18 to TRBJ2-3; 13 nucleotides agree with TRBD2. Germline CDR1 reads KGHSH; CDR2 reads LQKENI. Unmatched junction bases numbered 7, after V lost 3 bases and J lost 1 base. The CDR3 extends over 18 amino acids.

V usage is TRBV19 and J usage is TRBJ2-2; 9 bases fit TRBD2. Germline V gene lookup returns CDR1 LNHDA and CDR2 SQIVND (reference sequence). Losses at the gene ends were 5 bases for V and 2 bases for J; bases not matched to a gene: 3. The length of the CDR3 is 15 residues. CDR3 residues: CASSRTSANTGELFF. The CDR3 DNA reads TGTGCCAGTAGTCGGACTAGCGCAAACACCGGGGAGCTGTTTTTT. The whole variable domain, filled in from reference TRBV19 and TRBJ2-2, reads DGGITQSPKYLFRKEGQNVTLSCEQNLNHDAMYWYRQDPGQGLRLIYYSQIVNDFQKGDIAEGYSVSREKKESFPLTVTSAQKNPTAFYLCASSRTSANTGELFFGEGSRLTVL.

The chain combines TRBV10-3 with TRBJ1-3, with D hard to call. The germline V gene encodes CDR1 ENHRY and CDR2 SYGVKD. The CDR3 runs to 12 residues. Between the trimmed V and J ends, which lost 6 bases and 0 bases, there was a span of 3 bases. The CDR3, as DNA: TGTGCCATCAGGGACTCTGGAAACACCATATATTTT. This translates into CAIRDSGNTIYF.

The V call is TRBV14, the J call TRBJ2-1, with D perhaps TRBD2 (6 bases). Germline CDR1 reads SGHDN; CDR2 reads FVKESK. The CDR3 is made up of 12 amino acids. The V end lost 4 bases, the J end lost 7 bases, and 8 bases lay between the germline ends. The CDR3 here is CASSPTRNEQFF. CDR3 in DNA: TGTGCCAGCAGCCCGACTAGGAATGAGCAGTTCTTC.